This T cell receptor (beta chain) emerged from a study of shared clonotypes between healthy human individuals. Study-level information: Donor composition was a couple of women and a few men, aged 18 to 49.

There were only Caucasian adults among the donors, and all lived in Nashville, Tennessee. The DNA input per sorted-subset replicate PCR was 200 ng, corresponding to some 27,000 T cell genomes. The data were produced by immunoSEQ multiplex PCR, yet TCRdb's version contains in-frame clones alone and is incomplete. The sample shows 2.5 million or so clones, approximately 94% of them seen only once. The V segment lost 7 bases and the J segment 0 bases; nucleotides outside the gene matches: 28. Germline assignment: CDR1 ENHRY and CDR2 SYGVKD. CDR3 size: 24 residues. The sequence was obtained from a man aged 18 to 29 in good health. This sequence joins TRBV10-3 and TRBJ2-3; 13 bases match TRBD2. Specimen: naive CD4+ T cells sorted from blood. The subset: CD45RA+ positively selected. The CDR3 DNA reads TGTGCCATCACGATCGACCCTGGACTAGCGGGAGAGGGGCGACTCGTCGATAGCACAGATACGCAGTATTTT. It codes for CAITIDPGLAGEGRLVDSTDTQYF.